These 28 T cell receptor beta chains originate from one sample sequenced in a study of PD-L1 blockade in urothelial cancer. Indicated time point: pretreatment peripheral blood. Clones were sequenced by immunoSEQ multiplex PCR, and TCRdb holds only the in-frame ones, with some missing. The sample yields 95,000 to 100,000 clones, 87% seen once. The material sequenced was PBMCs, taken around atezolizumab (anti-PD-L1) treatment. These receptors all come from a man aged 55-75 years with urothelial cancer.

The rearrangement uses TRBV6-1 and TRBJ1-2, with 8 nucleotides matching TRBD1. Trimming cost V 3 bases and J 8 bases; bases outside gene matches: 8. This CDR3 contains 14 residues. Germline V gene sequence: CDR1 MNHNS, CDR2 SASEGT. The CDR3 protein is CASSDGQGVGGYTF. In DNA, the CDR3 is TGTGCCAGCAGTGACGGACAGGGAGTAGGGGGCTACACCTTC.

The chain couples TRBV6-5 to TRBJ2-7; D may be TRBD1 (6 bases). Trimming shortened V by 6 bases and J by 5 bases, and 17 bases separated the two germline ends. Germline lookup yields CDR1 MNHEY and CDR2 SVGAGI. The length of the CDR3 is 14 residues. The CDR3 loop is CASSQVRGSHEQYF. DNA of the CDR3: TGTGCCAGCAGCCAAGTCAGGGGTTCCCACGAGCAGTACTTC.

V gene TRBV19 combines with J gene TRBJ2-3, with 7 bases aligning to TRBD2. This CDR3 comprises 12 residues. Trimming took 9 bases from V and 0 from J; bases not matched to a gene: 0. Germline-derived CDR1 and CDR2 are LNHDA and SQIVND (reference sequence). The CDR3, as DNA: TGTGCCAGCGGGGGGAGCACAGATACGCAGTATTTT. Translating it yields CASGGSTDTQYF.

The genes are TRBV14 and TRBJ1-4; a weak D match, TRBD1 (6 bases). The CDR3 covers 16 residues. The V gene lost 4 bases and the J gene lost 7 bases, with 19 bases spanning the gap. Germline loops: CDR1 SGHDN, CDR2 FVKESK. DNA of the CDR3: TGTGCCAGCAGCCCTTCACAGGGATTGGCGGGTGAAAAACTGTTTTTT. It specifies CASSPSQGLAGEKLFF. Full variable domain (rest looked up from reference TRBV14 and TRBJ1-4): EAGVTQFPSHSVIEKGQTVTLRCDPISGHDNLYWYRRVMGKEIKFLLHFVKESKQDESGMPNNRFLAERTGGTYSTLKVQPAELEDSGVYFCASSPSQGLAGEKLFFGSGTQLSVL.

In this sample, this clone turned up a few times. The gene calls are TRBV14 and TRBJ2-7; D may be TRBD1 (6 bases). CDR1 SGHDN and CDR2 FVKESK come from the germline V gene. V dropped 6 bases and J dropped 2 bases, with 11 bases sitting between them. The CDR3 is 13 amino acids. The CDR3 loop is CASSLGHTYEQYF. The DNA of the CDR3 is TGTGCCAGCAGTTTGGGACACACCTACGAGCAGTACTTC.

The chain links TRBV9 to TRBJ2-5; TRBD1 might be the D (6 bases). CDR3 length equals 14 residues. V dropped 4 bases and J dropped 5 bases, with 15 bases sitting between them. From germline, CDR1 is SGDLS and CDR2 YYNGEE. The CDR3 region has the DNA TGTGCCAGCAGCCTTGGACAGTTCAGCGAGACCCAGTACTTC. Translation: CASSLGQFSETQYF.

The CDR3 loop reads CSVGAGEGEQYF. Written as DNA, the CDR3 is TGCAGCGTTGGAGCGGGGGAGGGAGAGCAGTACTTC. The J gene is TRBJ2-7, the V gene TRBV29-1, with 8 bases lining up with TRBD2. The CDR3 is made up of 12 amino acids. Per germline, CDR1 SQVTM and CDR2 ANQGSEA. After removal of 4 bases from V and 7 bases from J, the junction contained 6 bases not matched to a gene.

The chain carries TRBV6-6 and TRBJ2-7, with TRBD1 identical over 8 bases. Germline CDR1 MNHNY, CDR2 SVGAGI (reference sequence). The CDR3 runs to 13 residues. Germline trimming cut 6 bases from V and 4 bases from J; bases unmatched to any gene: 5. CDR3 protein: CASSPGTGYEQYF. Written as DNA, the CDR3 is TGTGCCAGCAGCCCCGGGACAGGTTACGAGCAGTACTTC.

The rearrangement uses TRBV28 and TRBJ1-3, with D possibly TRBD1 on 5 matching bases. Trimming left V 5 bases short and J 4 bases short, with 12 bases between. The length of the CDR3 is 14 residues. Germline V gene data show CDR1 as MDHEN and CDR2 as SYDVKM. CDR3 bases: TGTGCCAGCAGTATAGGGGCACGAGGAAACACCATATATTTT. Translation: CASSIGARGNTIYF.

The chain employs TRBV6-1 and TRBJ2-1, with 8 bases fitting TRBD2. V lost 5 bases to trimming and J lost 9 bases; unmatched junction nucleotides: 12. CDR3 length: 15 amino acids. Germline lookup yields CDR1 MNHNS and CDR2 SASEGT. The CDR3 here is CASSSETSVGSEQFF. DNA for the CDR3: TGTGCCAGCAGTTCAGAGACTAGCGTTGGCAGTGAGCAGTTCTTC.

The rearrangement joins TRBV5-1 to TRBJ1-1, with D uncertain. Germline V gene sequence: CDR1 SGHRS, CDR2 YFSETQ. The CDR3 runs to 13 residues. The V and J ends lost 4 bases and 0 bases respectively, with 7 bases between them. The CDR3 DNA is TGCGCCAGCAGCGGTGGCATGAACACTGAAGCTTTCTTT. This encodes CASSGGMNTEAFF.

This clone showed up just once. The V gene is TRBV7-2, the J gene TRBJ1-1; D call uncertain. V lost 3 bases, J lost 6 bases, and 5 bases lay in between. CDR1 SGHTA and CDR2 FQGNSA come from the germline V gene. This CDR3 is built from 11 residues. The CDR3 region is CASSFYPEAFF. As DNA, the CDR3 is TGTGCCAGCAGCTTTTATCCTGAAGCTTTCTTT.

The V call is TRBV18, the J call TRBJ1-2; D is unclear. V was cut by 3 bases and J by 2 bases, with 13 bases left in between. Germline V gene data show CDR1 as KGHSH and CDR2 as LQKENI. The CDR3 is 15 amino acids. The CDR3 DNA sequence: TGTGCCAGCTCACCCCATCCACCCGAGAACTATGGCTACACCTTC. It yields the protein CASSPHPPENYGYTF.

The chain joins TRBV10-3 to TRBJ1-6; perhaps TRBD1 as D (6 bases). The V and J ends lost 6 bases and 6 bases respectively, with 12 bases between them. Germline assignment: CDR1 ENHRY and CDR2 SYGVKD. This CDR3 comprises 14 residues. This CDR3 is CAISLQGSNSPLHF. As DNA, the CDR3 is TGTGCCATCAGCTTACAGGGTAGTAATTCACCCCTCCACTTT.

The chain uses TRBV30 and TRBJ2-5, with a possible D match to TRBD1 (6 bases). The V gene lost 7 bases and the J gene lost 2 bases, with 11 bases spanning the gap. The CDR3 runs 12 residues. The germline V gene has CDR1 GTSNPN and CDR2 SVGIG (reference sequence). This CDR3 is CAYHGQQETQYF. For the CDR3, the DNA is TGTGCCTACCACGGACAGCAAGAGACCCAGTACTTC.

CDR3 nucleotide sequence: TGTGCCATGGGCGGGAGTAACGACGAGCAGTACTTC. Translation gives CAMGGSNDEQYF. The chain employs TRBV6-6 and TRBJ2-7; 7 bases fit TRBD2. The V gene's germline CDR1 is MNHNY and CDR2 SVGAGI (reference sequence). This CDR3 has 12 amino acids. The ends lost 10 bases at V and 5 bases at J; junction bases unmatched: 8.

The chain uses TRBV10-3 and TRBJ2-5, with no clear D. This CDR3 comprises 12 residues. Trimming pared 3 bases from V and 4 bases from J, leaving 6 bases between. The germline V gene has CDR1 ENHRY and CDR2 SYGVKD. This chain's CDR3 is CAISESGETQYF. CDR3 nucleotides: TGTGCCATCAGTGAATCGGGAGAGACCCAGTACTTC.

The chain carries TRBV1 and TRBJ2-5; TRBD1, the table's D call, was not compared with the DNA. TRBV1 is a known pseudogene. CDR3 length equals 11 residues. The CDR3 loop is CTRNRGETQYF. The CDR3 DNA sequence: TGCACCAGAAACAGGGGAGAGACCCAGTACTTC.

This clone was seen just once. V and J are TRBV13 and TRBJ1-3, with D unclear. CDR3 length: 15 amino acids. The germline gives CDR1 PRHDT, CDR2 FYEKMQ (reference sequence). V was shortened by 6 bases and J by 0 bases, with 12 bases between the two germline ends. CDR3 in DNA: TGTGCCAGCAGGCCGCGGGAGAACTCTGGAAACACCATATATTTT. The encoded protein is CASRPRENSGNTIYF.

This chain joins TRBV5-1 and TRBJ2-5; TRBD1 matches at 7 bases. There are 15 residues in the CDR3. V was clipped by 6 bases and J by 5 bases; unmatched bases: 13. The germline V gene has CDR1 SGHRS and CDR2 YFSETQ. The CDR3 DNA is TGCGCCAGCATCCGGAATACTGGACAGGCGGAGACCCAGTACTTC. Residues: CASIRNTGQAETQYF.

The CDR3 nucleotides are TGTGCCATCAGAGGACAGGGTGGTTGGACGCAGTATTTT. It specifies CAIRGQGGWTQYF. The chain couples TRBV10-3 to TRBJ2-3; 8 positions match TRBD1. Trimming removed 6 bases from V and 9 bases from J; junction bases left unmatched: 8. Germline-derived CDR1 and CDR2 are ENHRY and SYGVKD. The CDR3 is 13 amino acids.

The chain recombines TRBV19 with TRBJ2-1; 7 nucleotides line up with TRBD1. Germline assignment: CDR1 LNHDA and CDR2 SQIVND (reference sequence). Trimming removed 6 bases from V and 2 bases from J; junction bases left unmatched: 4. The CDR3 consists of 14 residues. CDR3 sequence reads: CASRLTGAYNEQFF. The CDR3 DNA reads TGTGCCAGTAGGCTAACAGGGGCCTACAATGAGCAGTTCTTC. Drawing the rest from reference TRBV19 and TRBJ2-1, the complete variable domain is DGGITQSPKYLFRKEGQNVTLSCEQNLNHDAMYWYRQDPGQGLRLIYYSQIVNDFQKGDIAEGYSVSREKKESFPLTVTSAQKNPTAFYLCASRLTGAYNEQFFGPGTRLTVL.

This sequence joins TRBV28 and TRBJ1-2; 11 bases are a match to TRBD1. V shed 7 bases, J shed 7 bases, and the junction held 8 bases outside the gene matches. CDR1 is MDHEN, CDR2 SYDVKM, per germline. The CDR3 sequence is 14 residues long. The CDR3 is CASKEGQGVGGYTF. CDR3 in DNA: TGTGCCAGCAAAGAGGGACAGGGGGTAGGTGGCTACACCTTC.

V and J are TRBV5-1 and TRBJ2-1; D gene unclear. The CDR3 has 14 residues. Germline V gene data show CDR1 as SGHRS and CDR2 as YFSETQ. V lost 4 bases and J 3 bases, leaving 11 bases between the germline ends. The CDR3 nucleotides are TGCGCCAGCAGCCTGGTTGAGGTCTACAATGAGCAGTTCTTC. Its protein product is CASSLVEVYNEQFF.

The J gene is TRBJ1-3, the V gene TRBV28; D is unresolved. The germline V gene encodes CDR1 MDHEN and CDR2 SYDVKM. Deletions cut 3 bases from V and 4 bases from J, with 13 bases between. This CDR3 is 15 amino acids long. Here the CDR3 DNA reads TGTGCCAGCAGTTTCGAGCCCTTCAGGGGAAACACCATATATTTT. Residues: CASSFEPFRGNTIYF.

The gene calls are TRBV28 and TRBJ2-7; 8 nucleotides line up with TRBD1. Germline assignment: CDR1 MDHEN and CDR2 SYDVKM. There are 15 residues in the CDR3. V was clipped by 7 bases and J by 3 bases; unmatched bases: 11. The DNA of the CDR3 is TGTGCCAGCACCGCGGCTGACAGGGGATTCTACGAGCAGTACTTC. It yields the protein CASTAADRGFYEQYF.

The chain recombines TRBV7-6 with TRBJ2-4; 11 bases line up with TRBD2. The V segment lost 1 base and the J segment 4 bases; nucleotides outside the gene matches: 12. The CDR3 consists of 19 residues. The germline V gene has CDR1 SGHVS and CDR2 FNYEAQ. CDR3 protein: CASSLDPTSGTPIKNIQYF. The CDR3 DNA sequence: TGTGCCAGCAGCTTAGATCCGACTAGCGGGACGCCTATAAAAAACATTCAGTACTTC.

The V and J genes are TRBV19 and TRBJ1-5, with D perhaps matching TRBD1 (5 bases). Trimming removed 5 bases from V and 3 bases from J, with 11 bases in between. The V gene's germline CDR1 is LNHDA and CDR2 SQIVND (reference sequence). There are 14 residues in the CDR3. As DNA, the CDR3 is TGTGCCAGTAGTTTACGACAGTACAATCAGCCCCAGCATTTT. Protein product: CASSLRQYNQPQHF.